This T cell receptor beta chain was captured in a study of early T cells in non-severe SARS-CoV-2 infection. TCRdb redid the calling of the 5' RACE reads with MiXCR, one entry per CDR3 protein. The sample lists about 48,000 distinct CDR3 sequences; around 6.5% were seen once. The V gene lost 2 bases and the J gene lost 0 bases, with 8 bases spanning the gap. Looked up from germline, CDR1 is MNHEY and CDR2 is SVGAGI. The CDR3 length is 16 residues. The J gene is TRBJ1-6, the V gene TRBV6-5; no reliable D call. The sequencing here drew on whole blood, taken at baseline. This TCR derives from an adult who was a healthcare worker with PCR-confirmed SARS-CoV-2 infection or an uninfected control (not recorded which). CDR3 bases: TGTGCCAGCAGTTACGTGGGGAGCTCCTATAATTCACCCCTCCACTTT. Its translation is CASSYVGSSYNSPLHF.